Presented here are 24 T cell receptor beta chains from one specimen sequenced in a study of T-cell reconstitution after alpha-beta-depleted transplantation in children. Using unique molecular identifiers, the investigators prepared the TCRbeta library. TCRdb reprocessed the PCR reads with MiXCR, giving one entry per CDR3 protein. The sample has 550,000 to 600,000 distinct CDR3 sequences, roughly 23% seen once. The source was PBMCs, mostly from graft donor cells, collected 360 days after TCRalphabeta/CD19-depleted stem cell transplant. The receptors derive from a boy younger than two who had a stem cell transplant for acute myeloid leukemia, so the T cells may come from the graft donor.

This clonotype has ten or more counts. The germline gene is not matched at one end of the junction; a read error may be the cause. CDR3 residues: CASSYSGQLFF. As DNA, the CDR3 is TGTGCCAGCAGTTACTCCGGGCAGCTGTTTTTT. The chain recombines TRBV6-5 with TRBJ2-2, with D uncertain. Germline CDR1 MNHEY, CDR2 SVGAGI. CDR3 size: 11 residues.

The V and J genes are TRBV20-1 and TRBJ2-7; perhaps TRBD1 as D (6 bases). The CDR3 is made up of 15 amino acids. Germline V CDR1 and CDR2: DFQATT, SNEGSKA (reference sequence). Deletions cut 6 bases from V and 5 bases from J, with 23 bases between. The CDR3 loop is CSARGPGRALDEQYF. The DNA of the CDR3 is TGCAGTGCCAGGGGTCCTGGGCGCGCCCTGGACGAGCAGTACTTC.

The rearrangement uses TRBV29-1 and TRBJ2-3; weak D call: TRBD2 (5 bases). The CDR3 extends over 19 amino acids. Germline values: CDR1 SQVTM, CDR2 ANQGSEA. Trimming removed 7 bases from V and 1 base from J, with 30 bases in between. CDR3 sequence (DNA): TGCAGCGCACATGCCCGGGGATTTACTGAGGGTGGCCGCACAGATACGCAGTATTTT. It translates to CSAHARGFTEGGRTDTQYF.

This clonotype was recorded at least ten times. This chain uses TRBV7-6 with TRBJ2-3; possible D gene TRBD1, 6 bases. The CDR3 is 17 amino acids. Germline values: CDR1 SGHVS, CDR2 FNYEAQ. With 3 bases removed from V and 1 base from J, the gap between germline ends came to 17 bases. The DNA of the CDR3 is TGTGCCAGCAGCTTGGGGGCTGGGGGCCTGCGCACAGATACGCAGTATTTT. It translates to CASSLGAGGLRTDTQYF.

This clonotype was seen repeatedly, ten times or more. This chain joins TRBV7-9 and TRBJ2-5; 9 bases are a match to TRBD1. The V gene end was trimmed by 5 bases and the J gene end by 4 bases; junction bases not matched to a gene: 11. CDR3 length equals 16 residues. The germline V gene has CDR1 SEHNR and CDR2 FQNEAQ (reference sequence). This CDR3 is CASSRTRTGVVETQYF. The CDR3 DNA reads as TGTGCCAGCAGCCGAACCCGGACAGGGGTGGTAGAGACCCAGTACTTC.

This clonotype has just a few counts. The rearrangement uses TRBV12-3 or TRBV12-4 and TRBJ1-2, with D hard to call. Trimming cost V 3 bases and J 3 bases, with 14 bases left between them. This CDR3 is built from 15 residues. The CDR3 here is CASSFRPQSHYGYTF. For the CDR3, the DNA is TGTGCCAGCAGTTTTCGGCCTCAGTCACACTATGGCTACACCTTC.

This clonotype was observed many times. The chain uses TRBV5-5 and TRBJ2-1, with 10 bases that match TRBD2. Looked up from germline, CDR1 is SGHKS and CDR2 is YYEKEE (reference sequence). This CDR3 is built from 16 residues. The V segment lost 2 bases and the J segment 4 bases; nucleotides outside the gene matches: 6. CDR3 in amino acids: CASSFGAGGLYNEQFF. The CDR3, as DNA: TGTGCCAGCAGCTTTGGAGCGGGGGGGCTTTACAATGAGCAGTTCTTC.

This clonotype was recorded many times. The chain has TRBV12-3 or TRBV12-4 and TRBJ2-1, with D possibly being TRBD2 (6 bases). This CDR3 is built from 16 residues. The V end was cut by 6 bases, the J end by 0 bases, with 15 bases between. The CDR3 region has the DNA TGTGCCAGCAGACCTCGGACCGGGAGCTCCTACAATGAGCAGTTCTTC. Translating it yields CASRPRTGSSYNEQFF.

This clonotype was seen ten or more times. The J gene is TRBJ2-7, the V gene TRBV20-1; a weak D match, TRBD1 (5 bases). The ends were cut back, 1 base at V and 3 bases at J, with 16 bases in the middle. This CDR3 contains 15 residues. Germline loops: CDR1 DFQATT, CDR2 SNEGSKA (reference sequence). The CDR3 bases are TGCAGTGCTAGAGCCACCGGCACAGGTGTCTACGAGCAGTACGTC. Its translation is CSARATGTGVYEQYV.

The CDR3 sequence is CATSGGLFGTDTQYF. The CDR3 DNA reads TGTGCCACCAGTGGAGGGCTCTTCGGCACAGATACGCAGTATTTT. The chain is built from TRBV24-1 and TRBJ2-3; D is perhaps TRBD2 (5 bases). This CDR3 is 15 amino acids long. Germline CDR1 reads KGHDR; CDR2 reads SFDVKD. Trimming removed 5 bases from V and 1 base from J, with 12 bases in between.

V is TRBV15 and J is TRBJ2-7; D is ambiguous. CDR3 length equals 15 residues. The V and J ends lost 0 bases and 7 bases respectively, with 16 bases between them. The germline gives CDR1 LNHNV, CDR2 YYDKDF (reference sequence). The CDR3, as DNA: TGTGCCACCAGCAGAGATTTGGGCCGGGCCCATGAGCAGTACTTC. It specifies CATSRDLGRAHEQYF.

The CDR3 sequence is CASSGGSGGVGSYNEQFF. The CDR3 DNA sequence: TGTGCCAGCAGCGGGGGTAGCGGGGGGGTGGGCTCCTACAATGAGCAGTTCTTC. J is TRBJ2-1 and V is TRBV4-2; TRBD2 aligns across 11 bases. This CDR3 is built from 18 residues. Trimming took 5 bases from V and 0 from J; bases not matched to a gene: 9. Germline values: CDR1 LGHNA, CDR2 YNFKEQ.

The CDR3 loop is CASSPGQTCEQYV. Written as DNA, the CDR3 is TGTGCCAGCAGCCCCGGACAGACCTGCGAGCAGTACGTC. The gene calls are TRBV5-6 and TRBJ2-7; a weak D match, TRBD1 (6 bases). CDR3 size: 13 residues. Germline V CDR1 and CDR2: SGHDT, YYEEEE. With 4 bases removed from V and 6 bases from J, the gap between germline ends came to 14 bases.

There are a few counts of this clonotype. This chain links TRBV9 with TRBJ1-2; perhaps TRBD1 as D (6 bases). Trimming took 0 bases from V and 14 from J, leaving 23 bases between them. CDR1 is SGDLS and CDR2 is YYNGEE in the germline V gene. The CDR3 is 15 amino acids. The CDR3 sequence is CASSVDSVVQGLGTF. The CDR3 DNA follows: TGTGCCAGCAGCGTAGATTCCGTCGTACAGGGCTTGGGGACCTTC.

V is TRBV7-2 and J is TRBJ2-2, with unresolved D. The CDR3 has 15 residues. Deletions cut 2 bases from V and 2 bases from J, with 9 bases between. The germline V gene encodes CDR1 SGHTA and CDR2 FQGNSA. CDR3 nucleotides: TGTGCCAGCAGCTTACGAGGCCACAACACCGGGGAGCTGTTTTTT. It specifies CASSLRGHNTGELFF.

This clonotype has a handful of counts. J is TRBJ1-2 and V is TRBV20-1; 7 bases are shared with TRBD1. Germline values: CDR1 DFQATT, CDR2 SNEGSKA (reference sequence). Trimming took 3 bases from V and 13 from J; bases not matched to a gene: 8. The CDR3 length is 11 residues. The CDR3: CSASGGQAGTF. The CDR3 DNA sequence: TGCAGTGCTAGCGGAGGACAGGCAGGCACCTTC.

This chain joins TRBV10-3 and TRBJ2-7; 8 nucleotides line up with TRBD1. Per the germline V gene, CDR1 is ENHRY and CDR2 is SYGVKD. CDR3 length: 16 amino acids. V trimming: 0 bases; J trimming: 10 bases; junction bases outside the gene matches: 14. CDR3 sequence: CAISESNRTGKVIQYV. The DNA for the CDR3 is TGTGCCATCAGTGAGTCAAACCGGACAGGGAAGGTAATACAGTACGTC.

This chain's CDR3 is CASSSRTPDRTSSYEQYF. CDR3 DNA sequence: TGTGCCAGCAGCTCCCGAACCCCGGACAGGACCAGCTCCTACGAGCAGTACTTC. The V and J genes are TRBV11-2 and TRBJ2-7; TRBD1 matches 7 bases. The CDR3 length is 18 residues. Germline V gene data show CDR1 as SGHAT and CDR2 as FQNNGV. Germline trimming cut 4 bases from V and 0 bases from J; bases unmatched to any gene: 15.

This clonotype has only a few counts. This chain connects TRBV9 to TRBJ2-7; D is perhaps TRBD1 (5 bases). There are 14 residues in the CDR3. V was pared by 0 bases and J by 3 bases, with 10 bases between. Per the germline V gene, CDR1 is SGDLS and CDR2 is YYNGEE. CDR3 nucleotide sequence: TGTGCCAGCAGCGTAGTTGACAGAGACTACGAGCAGTACTTC. The encoded protein is CASSVVDRDYEQYF.

This clonotype has only a few counts. The V and J genes are TRBV7-3 and TRBJ2-3, with TRBD1 as a possible D gene (5 bases). CDR1 is SGHTA, CDR2 FQGTGA, per germline. The CDR3 spans 16 residues. The V and J ends lost 1 base and 1 base respectively, with 12 bases between them. This CDR3 reads CASSLMAGIGTDTQYF. The CDR3 DNA reads as TGTGCCAGCAGCTTAATGGCAGGGATAGGCACAGATACGCAGTATTTT.

This clonotype was observed at least ten times. The rearrangement uses TRBV20-1 and TRBJ2-7, with TRBD2 matching 10 bases. The ends lost 5 bases at V and 0 bases at J; junction bases unmatched: 13. The CDR3 length is 17 residues. Germline V lookup: CDR1 DFQATT, CDR2 SNEGSKA (reference sequence). CDR3 coding DNA: TGCAGTGCTGCCGACTCTAGCGGGGGATTTTCCTCCTACGAGCAGTACGTC. Protein: CSAADSSGGFSSYEQYV.

This clonotype was detected ten times or more. This chain joins TRBV20-1 and TRBJ2-7, with no clear D. The CDR3 sequence is 13 residues long. The germline gives CDR1 DFQATT, CDR2 SNEGSKA (reference sequence). V lost 1 base to trimming and J lost 2 bases, with 9 bases between them. The DNA for the CDR3 is TGCAGTGCTAGAGCCTCAGACACCTACGAGCAGTACGTC. The encoded protein is CSARASDTYEQYV.

Worth noting for this clonotype: Its ends do not fully match the called genes, so a read error is possible. The rearrangement uses TRBV28 and TRBJ2-1; D perhaps matches TRBD2 (6 bases). The germline V gene encodes CDR1 MDHEN and CDR2 SYDVKM. This CDR3 is 13 amino acids long. CDR3: CASSLWSEGILIF. The CDR3 bases are TGTGCCAGCAGTTTATGGTCGGAGGGAATCCTCATCTTC.

This chain joins TRBV4-3 and TRBJ2-2; maybe TRBD2 (6 bases). Germline V gives CDR1 LGHNA, CDR2 YSLEER. CDR3 length equals 16 residues. With 4 bases removed from V and 5 bases from J, the gap between germline ends came to 17 bases. In DNA, the CDR3 is TGCGCCAGCAGCCGCGATGCCCGGGGGACGACCGGGGAGCTGTTTTTT. Encoded protein: CASSRDARGTTGELFF.